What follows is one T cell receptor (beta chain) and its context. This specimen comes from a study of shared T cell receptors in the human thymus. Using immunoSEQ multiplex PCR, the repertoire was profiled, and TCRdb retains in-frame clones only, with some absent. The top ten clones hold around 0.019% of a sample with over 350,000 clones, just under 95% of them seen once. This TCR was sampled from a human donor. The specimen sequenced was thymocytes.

CDR3 sequence: CASSPRQTSAGGWAQYF. CDR3 DNA: TGTGCCAGCAGCCCCCGTCAGACTAGCGCAGGGGGTTGGGCCCAGTACTTC. The V and J genes are TRBV11-2 and TRBJ2-5; maybe TRBD2 (8 bases). Trimming took 5 bases from V and 9 from J, leaving 28 bases between them. The CDR3 length is 17 residues. Germline loops: CDR1 SGHAT, CDR2 FQNNGV.